This T cell receptor beta chain was retrieved from a study of cytomegalovirus exposure and HLA in healthy donors. Study results and limitations: TRBV6-2, TRBV6-3 and some other V segments were unresolvable in 87-base-pair reads.

For this clone: The target antigen is unknown.

At the time of sampling, donors were nominally healthy, though unrecorded immune exposures were likely. The PCR employed 60 Vbeta primers together with 13 Jbeta primers. The assay was immunoSEQ multiplex PCR, and TCRdb's table has in-frame clones only and misses some. The table lists about 37,000 clones, around two thirds of them singletons. The CDR3 length is 14 residues. Germline CDR1 MNHEY, CDR2 SVGAGI. Trimming shortened V by 2 bases and J by 6 bases, and 13 bases separated the two germline ends. The rearrangement joins TRBV6-5 to TRBJ1-1; D is undetermined. The sample comprised PBMCs. This clonotype was sampled from a man aged 25 to 40 in good health and CMV-seronegative. CDR3 nucleotide sequence: TGTGCCAGCAGTTACCTTCCAGGCAGTCCTGAAGCTTTCTTT. Its translation is CASSYLPGSPEAFF.